One sample yielded the 24 T cell receptor beta chains listed below, sequenced in a study of OX40 agonist ivuxolimab in advanced cancers. Here immunoSEQ multiplex PCR was the method, and the copy in TCRdb shows in-frame clones only, minus some. The sample lists around 62,000 clones, 91% occurring once. The specimen was CD4+ or CD8+ T cells sorted from blood, collected in a trial of the OX40 agonist ivuxolimab. The receptors were gathered from an adult with an advanced solid tumor such as melanoma, head and neck, liver or kidney cancer.

V gene TRBV5-5 combines with J gene TRBJ2-2; 7 nucleotides align to TRBD2. Trimming removed 4 bases from V and 7 bases from J; junction bases left unmatched: 4. This CDR3 has 13 amino acids. The germline gives CDR1 SGHKS, CDR2 YYEKEE (reference sequence). DNA for the CDR3: TGTGCCAGCAGCAGGACGGGGGGCGGGGAGCTGTTTTTT. Its translation: CASSRTGGGELFF.

The V call is TRBV6-6, the J call TRBJ1-2, with D possibly being TRBD1 (6 bases). Per germline, CDR1 MNHNY and CDR2 SVGAGI (reference sequence). V lost 5 bases and J lost 6, with 13 bases in between. The CDR3 loop spans 13 amino acids. CDR3 nucleotides: TGTGCCAGCAGTCCACGGGGGGCAGATGGCTACACCTTC. It encodes CASSPRGADGYTF.

J is TRBJ1-3 and V is TRBV6-1; D is perhaps TRBD1 (6 bases). CDR1 and CDR2 from the germline V gene are MNHNS and SASEGT. V was trimmed by 6 bases and J by 2 bases, leaving 11 bases between them. There are 14 residues in the CDR3. The CDR3, as DNA: TGTGCCAGCAGCGAACAGGGAGCTGGAAACACCATATATTTT. Translating it yields CASSEQGAGNTIYF.

The chain employs TRBV5-4 and TRBJ2-1; either TRBD1 or TRBD2 may fit D (5 bases each). Trimming took off 4 bases at V and 7 bases at J, with 15 bases between the two ends. CDR3 length: 14 amino acids. Germline CDR1 reads SGHNT; CDR2 reads YYREEE (reference sequence). In nucleotides, the CDR3 is TGTGCCAGCAGCCTGGAGAGGGGTCTGAATGAGCAGTTCTTC. Residues: CASSLERGLNEQFF.

V usage is TRBV5-1 and J usage is TRBJ1-1; 11 bases align to TRBD1. J was trimmed by 5 bases and V by 3 bases; bases with no gene match: 12. There are 17 residues in the CDR3. The V gene's germline CDR1 is SGHRS and CDR2 YFSETQ. In DNA, the CDR3 is TGCGCCAGCAGCTCCGGACAGGGGGCTAGGATGAGGACTGAAGCTTTCTTT. The encoded protein is CASSSGQGARMRTEAFF.

This chain uses TRBV2 with TRBJ2-5, with 7 bases that match TRBD1. The CDR3 spans 12 residues. V lost 9 bases, J lost 1 base, and 2 bases stayed unmatched. Germline V lookup: CDR1 SNHLY, CDR2 FYNNEI. CDR3 protein: CARGTVQETQYF. In DNA form, the CDR3 reads TGTGCCAGGGGGACAGTCCAAGAGACCCAGTACTTC.

This clone was counted a single time. This sequence joins TRBV5-4 and TRBJ2-1; D may correspond to TRBD1 or TRBD2 (7 bases each). V lost 3 bases and J lost 4, with 17 bases in between. Germline V gene sequence: CDR1 SGHNT, CDR2 YYREEE (reference sequence). The CDR3 totals 16 residues. The CDR3 is CASSSKGGGRYNEQFF. DNA for the CDR3: TGTGCCAGCAGCTCCAAGGGAGGGGGCCGATACAATGAGCAGTTCTTC.

V and J are TRBV19 and TRBJ2-5, with 11 bases fitting TRBD1. This CDR3 has 16 amino acids. Germline loops: CDR1 LNHDA, CDR2 SQIVND (reference sequence). The V and J ends lost 2 bases and 5 bases, in that order; junction bases with no gene match: 7. The CDR3 here is CASSISGTGGRETQYF. The CDR3, as DNA: TGTGCCAGTAGTATATCGGGGACAGGGGGACGGGAGACCCAGTACTTC.

The CDR3 sequence: CSVEGRPSYNEQFF. The DNA of the CDR3 is TGCAGCGTTGAAGGGAGGCCCTCCTACAATGAGCAGTTCTTC. This rearrangement joins TRBV29-1 to TRBJ2-1, with D possibly TRBD2 on 5 matching bases. The germline CDR1 and CDR2 sequences are SQVTM and ANQGSEA. V gave up 1 base and J gave up 0 bases, with 7 bases separating them. The CDR3 is 14 residues long.

The J gene is TRBJ2-7, the V gene TRBV7-9, with no clear D. In germline, CDR1 is SEHNR, CDR2 FQNEAQ (reference sequence). Trimming removed 1 base from V and 6 bases from J, with 10 bases in between. This CDR3 comprises 13 residues. CDR3 protein: CASSLGRTIEQYF. The CDR3 coding sequence is TGTGCCAGCAGCTTAGGCCGGACGATCGAGCAGTACTTC.

The chain is built from TRBV14 and TRBJ2-1, with D perhaps matching TRBD1 (5 bases). CDR1 SGHDN and CDR2 FVKESK come from the germline V gene. Trimming removed 2 bases from V and 13 bases from J, with 9 bases in between. The CDR3 covers 11 residues. CDR3 bases: TGTGCCAGCAGCCAATCGACAGTACAGTTCTTC. Its protein is CASSQSTVQFF.

The V gene is TRBV6-1, the J gene TRBJ1-1; D gene ambiguous. This CDR3 has 13 amino acids. Germline-derived CDR1 and CDR2 are MNHNS and SASEGT. V dropped 2 bases and J dropped 1 base, with 5 bases sitting between them. The CDR3 nucleotides are TGTGCCAGCAGTGAATTCCGGAACACTGAAGCTTTCTTT. Protein sequence: CASSEFRNTEAFF.

V gene TRBV25-1 combines with J gene TRBJ2-3, with 8 nucleotides matching TRBD1. V gave up 0 bases and J gave up 4 bases; unmatched junction bases: 6. CDR1 MGHDK and CDR2 SYGVNS come from the germline V gene. The length of the CDR3 is 16 residues. CDR3 coding DNA: TGTGCCAGCAGTGAATATGGCGGGACAGGTTCAGATACGCAGTATTTT. This gives the protein CASSEYGGTGSDTQYF.

This clone was recorded once. The V call is TRBV25-1, the J call TRBJ2-6; 8 nucleotides match TRBD1. CDR1 is MGHDK and CDR2 is SYGVNS in the germline V gene. This CDR3 comprises 18 residues. The trim removed 1 base at V and 1 base at J, leaving 6 bases unmatched. CDR3 in amino acids: CASSEFLQGVSGANVLTF. As DNA, the CDR3 is TGTGCCAGCAGTGAATTTTTACAGGGGGTGTCTGGGGCCAACGTCCTGACTTTC.

CDR3 region: CASSLRTSGMSYEQYF. In nucleotides, the CDR3 is TGCGCCAGCAGCCTAAGGACTAGCGGGATGTCGTACGAGCAGTACTTC. The chain employs TRBV5-1 and TRBJ2-7, with 12 bases aligning to TRBD2. The CDR3 consists of 16 residues. With 4 bases clipped from V and 4 bases from J, the junction kept 9 bases outside the gene matches. Germline assignment: CDR1 SGHRS and CDR2 YFSETQ.

This clone was detected only a few times. The J gene is TRBJ1-3, the V gene TRBV14; a possible D gene is TRBD1 (5 bases). The CDR3 is made up of 14 amino acids. Trimming stripped 4 bases from V and 0 bases from J, with 7 bases between. Germline V gene lookup returns CDR1 SGHDN and CDR2 FVKESK. This CDR3 is CASSLGTSGNTIYF. DNA for the CDR3: TGTGCCAGCAGCCTAGGGACCTCTGGAAACACCATATATTTT. Full variable domain (outside the CDR3, taken from reference TRBV14 and TRBJ1-3): EAGVTQFPSHSVIEKGQTVTLRCDPISGHDNLYWYRRVMGKEIKFLLHFVKESKQDESGMPNNRFLAERTGGTYSTLKVQPAELEDSGVYFCASSLGTSGNTIYFGEGSWLTVV.

The chain employs TRBV29-1 and TRBJ1-4; tentatively, D is TRBD1 (6 bases). The CDR3 is 12 residues long. V gave up 7 bases and J gave up 2 bases, with 8 bases separating them. Germline V lookup: CDR1 SQVTM, CDR2 ANQGSEA. The CDR3 bases are TGCAGCGGAGGGGGGACTAATGAAAAACTGTTTTTT. Protein sequence: CSGGGTNEKLFF.

V usage is TRBV14 and J usage is TRBJ2-3, with D unclear. The germline gives CDR1 SGHDN, CDR2 FVKESK. V was clipped by 2 bases and J by 2 bases, with 8 bases between them. The CDR3 has 14 residues. CDR3 DNA: TGTGCCAGCAGCCAACGGAGCTACACAGATACGCAGTATTTT. Translated, it gives CASSQRSYTDTQYF.

This clone was seen a handful of times. V and J are TRBV5-1 and TRBJ2-7; D may be TRBD1 (6 bases). The V end lost 5 bases, the J end lost 3 bases, and 15 bases lay between the germline ends. Germline values: CDR1 SGHRS, CDR2 YFSETQ. The CDR3 sequence is 14 residues long. The CDR3 reads CASRGASSIYEQYF. The CDR3 DNA follows: TGCGCCAGCAGGGGGGCTTCATCGATCTACGAGCAGTACTTC.

The table lists this clone with a count of one. The chain has TRBV19 and TRBJ2-1, with 9 bases matching TRBD1. J gave up 7 bases and V 3 bases, and 13 bases lay outside the gene matches. The length of the CDR3 is 17 residues. CDR1 and CDR2 (germline): LNHDA, SQIVND (reference sequence). The CDR3 coding sequence is TGTGCCAGTAGTATGATGATCGGGACAGGGATCGGGAATGAGCAGTTCTTC. Its protein is CASSMMIGTGIGNEQFF.

This clone was picked up one time. The rearrangement joins TRBV19 to TRBJ1-2, with 8 bases lining up with TRBD1. The CDR3 spans 14 residues. The V gene's germline CDR1 is LNHDA and CDR2 SQIVND (reference sequence). V trimming: 5 bases; J trimming: 7 bases; junction bases outside the gene matches: 9. CDR3 in DNA: TGTGCCAGTAGTGCCGGGACAGGTCTTAGTGGCTACACCTTC. This encodes CASSAGTGLSGYTF.

This sequence joins TRBV28 and TRBJ2-7, with a weak D call TRBD2 (6 bases). V shed 5 bases and J shed 5 bases, with 16 bases lying between them. The CDR3 totals 14 residues. Looked up from germline, CDR1 is MDHEN and CDR2 is SYDVKM. Here the CDR3 reads CASSDSGGHHEQYF. Written as DNA, the CDR3 is TGTGCCAGCAGTGACAGCGGAGGGCACCACGAGCAGTACTTC. The complete variable domain, with remaining parts taken from reference TRBV28 and TRBJ2-7, reads DVKVTQSSRYLVKRTGEKVFLECVQDMDHENMFWYRQDPGLGLRLIYFSYDVKMKEKGDIPEGYSVSREKKERFSLILESASTNQTSMYLCASSDSGGHHEQYFGPGTRLTVT.

V is TRBV23-1 and J is TRBJ1-5, with D tentatively TRBD1 (6 bases). TRBV23-1 is an ORF; its function is uncertain. The V end lost 0 bases, the J end lost 2 bases, and 11 bases lay between the germline ends. This CDR3 spans 16 amino acids. CDR3 residues: CASSQSPPGGNQPQHF. DNA of the CDR3: TGCGCCAGCAGTCAATCCCCCCCAGGGGGCAATCAGCCCCAGCATTTT.

V and J are TRBV11-2 and TRBJ2-1; 10 positions match TRBD2. The CDR3 is made up of 16 amino acids. V shed 0 bases, J shed 8 bases, and the junction held 7 bases outside the gene matches. Germline V gene data show CDR1 as SGHAT and CDR2 as FQNNGV. The CDR3 is CASSLDRAGGRYEQFF. The CDR3 DNA is TGTGCCAGCAGCTTAGATCGAGCGGGAGGGCGCTATGAGCAGTTCTTC.